These 25 T cell receptor beta chains were sequenced from one sample in a study of blood T cell repertoires in COVID-19. Sequencing was performed with immunoSEQ multiplex PCR; in TCRdb, only in-frame clones are kept and a portion is missing. The table shows more than 200,000 clones, with 81% occurring only once. Sample: peripheral blood. The receptors shown here come from an elderly woman with acute or convalescent COVID-19.

The rearrangement links TRBV7-9 to TRBJ1-4, with TRBD1 matching 9 bases. The CDR3 extends over 16 amino acids. V trimming: 0 bases; J trimming: 5 bases; junction bases outside the gene matches: 4. Per the germline V gene, CDR1 is SEHNR and CDR2 is FQNEAQ (reference sequence). The CDR3 protein is CASSLASGQGNEKLFF. The CDR3 DNA reads TGTGCCAGCAGCTTAGCGTCAGGACAGGGGAATGAAAAACTGTTTTTT.

This chain connects TRBV7-7 to TRBJ2-1; 12 nucleotides align to TRBD2. Germline trimming cut 6 bases from V and 9 bases from J; bases unmatched to any gene: 9. The CDR3 is 15 amino acids. CDR1 is SSHAT and CDR2 is FNYEAQ in the germline V gene (reference sequence). For the CDR3, the DNA is TGTGCCAGCAGTCCTAGCGGGGGGGTGCAGGTTGAGCAGTTCTTC. Translating gives CASSPSGGVQVEQFF.

The rearrangement joins TRBV9 to TRBJ2-7; 7 nucleotides align to TRBD1. The CDR3 length is 14 residues. V lost 4 bases and J lost 7; bases outside the gene matches: 11. Germline V gene sequence: CDR1 SGDLS, CDR2 YYNGEE. CDR3 coding DNA: TGTGCCAGCAGCCCGGGACAGCCCGTCGAAGAGCAGTACTTC. The encoded protein is CASSPGQPVEEQYF.

The V and J genes are TRBV7-9 and TRBJ2-3; D might be TRBD2 (6 bases). The CDR3 spans 17 residues. Germline lookup yields CDR1 SEHNR and CDR2 FQNEAQ (reference sequence). V was trimmed by 1 base and J by 1 base, leaving 15 bases between them. The CDR3 DNA reads as TGTGCCAGCAGCTTAGGGGTAGGAGGGTTCGGCACAGATACGCAGTATTTT. Translation gives CASSLGVGGFGTDTQYF.

The gene calls are TRBV19 and TRBJ1-1; 7 positions agree with TRBD1. From germline, CDR1 is LNHDA and CDR2 SQIVND (reference sequence). This CDR3 contains 15 residues. After removal of 3 bases from V and 1 base from J, the junction contained 5 bases not matched to a gene. CDR3 in amino acids: CASSIVKGANTEAFF. The CDR3 DNA reads as TGTGCCAGTAGTATCGTGAAGGGGGCGAACACTGAAGCTTTCTTT.

CDR3 coding DNA: TGTGCCAGCACCTTATCTTCCCACGAGCAGTACTTC. It is translated as CASTLSSHEQYF. The rearrangement joins TRBV12-3 or TRBV12-4 to TRBJ2-7; D uncertain. Trimming cost V 7 bases and J 5 bases, with 12 bases left between them. CDR3 length: 12 amino acids.

This clone occurred a few times. V gene TRBV30 combines with J gene TRBJ2-7; no clear D gene. The CDR3 is 15 amino acids. V dropped 2 bases and J dropped 1 base, with 15 bases sitting between them. Germline CDR1 and CDR2: GTSNPN and SVGIG (reference sequence). The CDR3 spells CAWSRPESPSYEQYF. For the CDR3, the DNA is TGTGCCTGGAGTAGACCGGAGTCGCCGTCCTACGAGCAGTACTTC.

This rearrangement joins TRBV4-2 to TRBJ2-5, with 9 bases that match TRBD2. The J segment lost 4 bases and the V segment lost 0 bases, leaving 9 bases of the junction unmatched. The CDR3 contains 17 residues. CDR1 is LGHNA, CDR2 YNFKEQ, per germline. The CDR3 DNA sequence: TGTGCCAGCAGCCAAGATGGGGTAGCGGGAGAGGGAGAGACCCAGTACTTC. The encoded protein is CASSQDGVAGEGETQYF.

This clone was recorded once. V and J are TRBV6-6 and TRBJ1-1, with D maybe TRBD1 (5 bases). Germline V lookup: CDR1 MNHNY, CDR2 SVGAGI (reference sequence). The CDR3 has 16 amino acids. V lost 0 bases and J lost 7, with 18 bases in between. The DNA for the CDR3 is TGTGCCAGCAGTTACTCGAAAGGAGGGGCCGGGGGTGAAGCTTTCTTT. This sequence encodes CASSYSKGGAGGEAFF.

V usage is TRBV7-2 and J usage is TRBJ2-3; 8 nucleotides line up with TRBD2. Per the germline V gene, CDR1 is SGHTA and CDR2 is FQGNSA. The CDR3 is 15 residues long. V was clipped by 1 base and J by 4 bases; unmatched bases: 4. The CDR3 loop reads CASSLGNGGADTQYF. As DNA, the CDR3 is TGTGCCAGCAGCTTAGGGAACGGGGGGGCAGATACGCAGTATTTT. The variable domain in full, completed from reference TRBV7-2 and TRBJ2-3, reads GAGVSQSPSNKVTEKGKDVELRCDPISGHTALYWYRQSLGQGLEFLIYFQGNSAPDKSGLPSDRFSAERTGGSVSTLTIQRTQQEDSAVYLCASSLGNGGADTQYFGPGTRLTVL.

The J gene is TRBJ2-5, the V gene TRBV11-2; TRBD1 is a possible D gene (6 bases). Germline values: CDR1 SGHAT, CDR2 FQNNGV. The CDR3 loop spans 15 amino acids. V was cut by 5 bases and J by 1 base, with 14 bases left in between. The CDR3 sequence: CASSPQGTFQETQYF. The CDR3 DNA follows: TGTGCCAGCAGCCCGCAGGGGACGTTCCAAGAGACCCAGTACTTC.

The V gene is TRBV9, the J gene TRBJ2-3; D call uncertain. In germline, CDR1 is SGDLS, CDR2 YYNGEE. This CDR3 spans 16 amino acids. V shed 0 bases and J shed 5 bases, with 16 bases lying between them. This CDR3 reads CASSVVGGPGGDTQYF. The CDR3, as DNA: TGTGCCAGCAGCGTAGTCGGCGGTCCCGGTGGAGATACGCAGTATTTT.

The chain carries TRBV5-5 and TRBJ1-1; the D is unclear. Germline assignment: CDR1 SGHKS and CDR2 YYEKEE (reference sequence). Trimming removed 0 bases from V and 11 bases from J, with 11 bases in between. CDR3 length equals 12 residues. The CDR3 here is CASSLDYSKAFF. The CDR3 DNA reads TGTGCCAGCAGCTTGGACTATTCGAAGGCTTTCTTT.

The rearrangement uses TRBV11-2 and TRBJ1-5, with a possible D match to TRBD1 (5 bases). CDR1 SGHAT and CDR2 FQNNGV come from the germline V gene. Trimming removed 1 base from V and 7 bases from J, with 8 bases in between. The CDR3 extends over 13 amino acids. CDR3 amino acids: CASSLADRQPQHF. The CDR3, as DNA: TGTGCCAGCAGCTTAGCTGACAGACAGCCCCAGCATTTT.

The chain couples TRBV20-1 to TRBJ1-3, with TRBD1 identical over 7 bases. Trimming at V came to 1 base and at J to 16 bases, leaving 7 bases not matched to a gene. The germline gives CDR1 DFQATT, CDR2 SNEGSKA (reference sequence). The CDR3 runs 11 residues. Here the CDR3 reads CSARGQGLAYF. The DNA of the CDR3 is TGCAGTGCTAGAGGACAGGGATTGGCGTATTTT.

This clone was detected only a few times. The V and J genes are TRBV5-1 and TRBJ2-1; TRBD2 matches at 9 bases. V gave up 1 base and J gave up 4 bases; unmatched junction bases: 6. The CDR3 extends over 16 amino acids. CDR1 SGHRS and CDR2 YFSETQ come from the germline V gene. The CDR3 spells CASSLIPSGTYNEQFF. The CDR3 DNA follows: TGCGCCAGCAGCTTGATCCCTAGCGGGACTTACAATGAGCAGTTCTTC.

This chain connects TRBV10-2 to TRBJ2-1, with a tentative D call TRBD2 (6 bases). The CDR3 has 15 amino acids. Germline V gene lookup returns CDR1 WSHSY and CDR2 SAAADI. V lost 0 bases, J lost 4 bases, and 10 bases lay in between. CDR3 protein: CASSESSSEYNEQFF. The DNA for the CDR3 is TGCGCCAGCAGTGAGTCGTCTAGCGAATACAATGAGCAGTTCTTC.

The chain links TRBV19 to TRBJ1-5; 7 bases map to TRBD1. Germline values: CDR1 LNHDA, CDR2 SQIVND (reference sequence). The ends lost 1 base at V and 1 base at J; junction bases unmatched: 10. CDR3 size: 18 residues. The CDR3 nucleotides read TGTGCCAGTAGTATAGTAGGGGGCGCGAAATACAGCAATCAGCCCCAGCATTTT. Translation gives CASSIVGGAKYSNQPQHF.

V is TRBV9 and J is TRBJ2-7; 11 bases map to TRBD2. Trimming at V came to 1 base and at J to 3 bases, leaving 9 bases not matched to a gene. This CDR3 has 17 residues. From germline, CDR1 is SGDLS and CDR2 YYNGEE. CDR3 in amino acids: CASSVSIGTSGSYEQYF. The CDR3 DNA reads as TGTGCCAGCAGCGTAAGCATTGGGACTAGCGGAAGCTACGAGCAGTACTTC.

On this clone itself: Other DNA sequences in the same sample also yield this CDR3. This chain joins TRBV5-1 and TRBJ1-2; 7 bases line up with TRBD1. CDR3 length equals 13 residues. V lost 4 bases to trimming and J lost 2 bases; unmatched junction nucleotides: 2. Germline CDR1 SGHRS, CDR2 YFSETQ. DNA of the CDR3: TGCGCCAGCAGCCTGGGACAGAACTATGGCTACACCTTC. Its translation is CASSLGQNYGYTF.

The chain couples TRBV5-5 to TRBJ1-1; no clear D. Looked up from germline, CDR1 is SGHKS and CDR2 is YYEKEE (reference sequence). The CDR3 covers 16 residues. Trimming removed 3 bases at V and 0 bases at J, with 15 bases between. The CDR3 here is CASSSRVESLNTEAFF. Here the CDR3 DNA reads TGTGCCAGCAGCTCTCGTGTCGAGAGCCTGAACACTGAAGCTTTCTTT.

The chain couples TRBV7-2 to TRBJ2-7; 7 nucleotides match TRBD2. Germline CDR1 is SGHTA and CDR2 is FQGNSA. Trimming removed 1 base from V and 3 bases from J; junction bases left unmatched: 3. The CDR3 consists of 14 residues. Here the CDR3 DNA reads TGTGCCAGCAGCTTAGTTGGGGGGGGCTACGAGCAGTACTTC. The encoded protein is CASSLVGGGYEQYF.

V and J are TRBV3-1 (or the pseudogene TRBV3-2) and TRBJ2-7; TRBD2 matches 9 bases. Germline V gene data show CDR1 as LGHDT and CDR2 as YNNKEL (reference sequence). The CDR3 consists of 14 residues. V trimming: 1 base; J trimming: 7 bases; junction bases outside the gene matches: 5. The CDR3 DNA reads TGTGCCAGCAGCCAAGGGTTAGCGGGAGTGGAGCAGTACTTC. Its protein product is CASSQGLAGVEQYF.

The rearrangement links TRBV6-5 to TRBJ1-2, with TRBD1 identical over 8 bases. Germline lookup yields CDR1 MNHEY and CDR2 SVGAGI. Trimming at V came to 6 bases and at J to 3 bases, leaving 6 bases not matched to a gene. This CDR3 has 14 residues. The CDR3 sequence is CASSRDRIDYGYTF. The CDR3 coding sequence is TGTGCCAGCAGCCGGGACAGGATCGACTATGGCTACACCTTC.

The CDR3 sequence is CASSPPLAGANGYTF. CDR3 in DNA: TGTGCCAGCTCACCGCCCCTGGCGGGGGCGAATGGCTACACCTTC. This rearrangement joins TRBV18 to TRBJ1-2; D possibly corresponds to TRBD1 (6 bases). Germline V CDR1 and CDR2: KGHSH, LQKENI. Trimming took off 3 bases at V and 6 bases at J, with 17 bases between the two ends. The CDR3 totals 15 residues.